This is a list of T cell receptor beta chains from one sample in a study of blood T cells in healthy people across ages. Each CDR3 protein is one row after TCRdb ran MiXCR on the 5' RACE reads. The sample has 650,000 to 1,000,000 distinct CDR3 sequences, approximately 35% seen once. The specimen was blood. These receptors came from a man aged 18 to 30 in good health. The CDR3 runs from the conserved cysteine through the conserved F or W. A D gene is named only where the DNA matches it firmly. Only some rows state a clone size, as once, few, many or a class for expanded clones.

J	size	V	D	length	DNA	CDR3
TRBJ1-2	few	TRBV20-1	-	14	TGCAGTAACGTCGGACAGTCAGCTAACTATGGCTACACCTTC	CSNVGQSANYGYTF
TRBJ2-1	few	TRBV10-3	TRBD1	15	TGTGCCATCGGGGACAGTCAGAGCTCCTACAATGAGCAGTTCTTC	CAIGDSQSSYNEQFF
TRBJ2-3	many	TRBV20-1	-	14	TGCAGTGCCCAAGGGCAGGGAGACACAGATACGCAGTATTTT	CSAQGQGDTDTQYF
TRBJ2-1	-	TRBV6-2/TRBV6-3	-	16	TGTGCCAGCAGTTTTGCCGGGACTGGACTTAACAATGAGCAGTTCTTC	CASSFAGTGLNNEQFF
TRBJ1-2	many	TRBV4-3	-	15	TGCGCCAGCAGCCAAGAAGGAGCAGAGCCCTATGGCTACACCTTC	CASSQEGAEPYGYTF
TRBJ1-2	few	TRBV12-3/TRBV12-4	-	15	TGTGCCAGCAGTTTAGCGCCAGGGGTGAACTATGGCTACACCTTC	CASSLAPGVNYGYTF
TRBJ2-2	-	TRBV3-1	TRBD1	16	TGTGCCAGCAGCCAAGCTACAGGGGGCCGAACCGGGGAGCTGTTTTTT	CASSQATGGRTGELFF
TRBJ1-2	-	TRBV10-3	-	15	TGTGCCAGCGCTAACTTACAGGGAGGACTCTATGGCTACACCTTC	CASANLQGGLYGYTF
TRBJ2-1	many	TRBV12-3/TRBV12-4	TRBD1	12	TGTGCCACGCCAGGGGGCCTCAATGAGCAGTTCTTC	CATPGGLNEQFF
TRBJ2-3	-	TRBV3-1	-	16	TGTGCCAGCAGCCAAGACTTAGGAGGGGGGGGGGATACGCAGTATTTT	CASSQDLGGGGDTQYF
TRBJ1-1	few	TRBV10-3	-	12	TGTGCCATCAGTGAGAATACCTCCGAAGCTTTCTTT	CAISENTSEAFF
TRBJ2-3	-	TRBV3-1	TRBD2	15	TGTGCCAGCAGCCTCACTAGCGGCGGTATACGGGCGCAGTATTTT	CASSLTSGGIRAQYF
TRBJ2-1	few	TRBV6-5	-	13	TGTGCCAGCAGTTCCGGCAGGCCTGGGGAGCAGTTCTTC	CASSSGRPGEQFF
TRBJ2-3	many	TRBV4-2	TRBD2	18	TGTGCCAGCAGCCAAGGGGTCGGACTAGCGGGGTTCACAGATACGCAGTATTTT	CASSQGVGLAGFTDTQYF
TRBJ2-3	-	TRBV28	TRBD2	16	TGTGCCAGCAGTTTAAGACTAGCGGGGTTAGCAGATACGCAGTATTTT	CASSLRLAGLADTQYF